The entry below gives a single TCR beta chain sequence along with its context. Antigen specificity is unknown. This sample is drawn from a study of T cells in localized non-small cell lung cancer. Germline trimming cut 3 bases from V and 2 bases from J; bases unmatched to any gene: 3. From germline, CDR1 is SGHAT and CDR2 FQDESV (reference sequence). The CDR3 covers 15 residues. Study results and limitations: Because researchers sequenced only one region of the tumor, heterogeneity is still possible. Appearance in adjacent lung was seen for a median about 58 of the top 100 tumor clones.

Assay used: immunoSEQ multiplex PCR; TCRdb lists only in-frame clones, some missing. The sample has roughly 77,000 clones; 70% to 90% are singletons. The chain couples TRBV11-1 to TRBJ2-5; 10 bases align to TRBD2. The sequence came from a woman aged 40-69 years with stage I squamous cell lung carcinoma. The material was peripheral blood, obtained before any cancer treatment. The CDR3 loop is CASSFLAGVQETQYF. The CDR3, as DNA: TGTGCCAGCAGCTTCCTAGCGGGGGTACAAGAGACCCAGTACTTC.